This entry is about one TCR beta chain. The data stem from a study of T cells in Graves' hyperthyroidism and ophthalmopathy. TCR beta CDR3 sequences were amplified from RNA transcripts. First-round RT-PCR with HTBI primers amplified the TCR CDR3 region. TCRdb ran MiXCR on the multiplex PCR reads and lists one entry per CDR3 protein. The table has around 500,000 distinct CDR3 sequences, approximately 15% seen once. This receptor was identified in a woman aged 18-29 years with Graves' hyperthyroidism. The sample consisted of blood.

This chain's CDR3 is CASSLAGFDNEQFF. The CDR3 coding sequence is TGTGCCAGCAGCCTAGCGGGATTTGATAATGAGCAGTTCTTC. This sequence joins TRBV5-4 and TRBJ2-1; 9 nucleotides align to TRBD2. Germline lookup yields CDR1 SGHNT and CDR2 YYREEE (reference sequence). V shed 4 bases and J 7 bases; nucleotides not matched to a gene: 6. The length of the CDR3 is 14 residues.